This record looks at one T cell receptor (beta chain) sequence and its context. What it recognizes is unknown. The CDR3 is 12 amino acids. Trimming pared 0 bases from V and 8 bases from J, leaving 4 bases between. From germline, CDR1 is LNHNV and CDR2 YYDKDF (reference sequence). It was with unique molecular identifiers that the TCRbeta library was prepared. TCRdb recomputed calls from the PCR reads with MiXCR, one row per CDR3 protein. The sample contains about 440,000 distinct CDR3 sequences, roughly 44% of which appear only once. This entry comes from a study of T-cell reconstitution after alpha-beta-depleted transplantation in children. Study-wide points: Some patients' high day-60 TCRbeta diversity was traced to surviving recipient T cells and thymic progenitors. In patients about two months after transplant, alpha-beta T cells reportedly arose from several hundred expanded graft clones. At one year after transplant, newly produced T cells mostly accounted for T-cell counts and diversity.

This TCR came from a girl aged 2 to 10 with aplastic anemia, due to receive a stem cell transplant. This sample comprised PBMCs, obtained before TCRalphabeta/CD19-depleted stem cell transplant. The genes are TRBV15 and TRBJ1-4; D is undetermined. The CDR3 nucleotides read TGTGCCACCAGCAGAGACCGAGAAAAACTGTTTTTT. Its translation is CATSRDREKLFF. Full variable domain (rest looked up from reference TRBV15 and TRBJ1-4): DAMVIQNPRYQVTQFGKPVTLSCSQTLNHNVMYWYQQKSSQAPKLLFHYYDKDFNNEADTPDNFQSRRPNTSFCFLDIRSPGLGDTAMYLCATSRDREKLFFGSGTQLSVL.